This is a list of T cell receptor beta chains from one sample in a study of long-term antiretroviral therapy in people with HIV. Assay used: immunoSEQ multiplex PCR; TCRdb lists only in-frame clones, some missing. The table lists about 32,000 clones, 70% to 90% of them singletons. This material consisted of unsorted PBMCs, taken 2.2 years after starting antiretroviral therapy. These receptors were taken from a man between 18 and 29 years old with HIV. Each CDR3 is given with its conserved first and last residue. Each record gives: V gene, D gene, clone size, J gene, CDR3 DNA, CDR3 protein. A D gene is named only where the DNA matches it firmly. Not all rows give a size; the values are once, few, many and, for expanded clones, a class.

V gene: TRBV4-3
D gene: TRBD1
clone size: -
J gene: TRBJ1-2
CDR3 DNA: TGCGCCAGCAGCCCGATGACAGGGCCGTATGGCTACACCTTC
CDR3 protein: CASSPMTGPYGYTF

V gene: TRBV7-3
D gene: TRBD1
clone size: -
J gene: TRBJ2-1
CDR3 DNA: TGTGCCAGCAGCTCGCAACCGGGACAGGGTATGAATGAGCAGTTCTTC
CDR3 protein: CASSSQPGQGMNEQFF

V gene: TRBV14
D gene: -
clone size: -
J gene: TRBJ1-1
CDR3 DNA: TGTGCCAGCAGCCAAATCGACAGGAACACTGAAGCTTTCTTT
CDR3 protein: CASSQIDRNTEAFF

V gene: TRBV20-1
D gene: -
clone size: -
J gene: TRBJ2-7
CDR3 DNA: TGCAGTGCTAGTAGGCTATACGAGCAGTACTTC
CDR3 protein: CSASRLYEQYF

V gene: TRBV1
D gene: -
clone size: -
J gene: TRBJ1-5
CDR3 DNA: TGCACCAGCAGCCAAGCGGGGTGGAACAATCAGCCCCAGCATTTT
CDR3 protein: CTSSQAGWNNQPQHF

V gene: TRBV18
D gene: -
clone size: once
J gene: TRBJ1-3
CDR3 DNA: TGTGCCAGCTTTCCCTCTGCTGGAAACACCATATATTTT
CDR3 protein: CASFPSAGNTIYF

V gene: TRBV5-1
D gene: -
clone size: -
J gene: TRBJ2-2
CDR3 DNA: TGCGCCAGCAGCTTGGAGGCATTTTCGGGCACCGGGGAGCTGTTTTTT
CDR3 protein: CASSLEAFSGTGELFF

V gene: TRBV5-1
D gene: -
clone size: -
J gene: TRBJ2-7
CDR3 DNA: TGCGCCAGCAGCACGGGGGGCCCACTTTACGAGCAGTACTTC
CDR3 protein: CASSTGGPLYEQYF

V gene: TRBV5-1
D gene: TRBD2
clone size: -
J gene: TRBJ2-3
CDR3 DNA: TGCGCCAGCAGCTCGCCGCCGGGACTAGCGCCGACAGATACGCAGTATTTT
CDR3 protein: CASSSPPGLAPTDTQYF

V gene: TRBV14
D gene: -
clone size: -
J gene: TRBJ1-1
CDR3 DNA: TGTGCCAGCAGCCTTATCACCGGGAGCATGGCTTTCTTT
CDR3 protein: CASSLITGSMAFF

V gene: TRBV5-1
D gene: -
clone size: -
J gene: TRBJ2-5
CDR3 DNA: TGCGCCAGCAGCCTAGCGTCTCAAGAGACCCAGTACTTC
CDR3 protein: CASSLASQETQYF

V gene: TRBV5-1
D gene: -
clone size: -
J gene: TRBJ1-1
CDR3 DNA: TGCGCCAGCAGCTTGGCCGTCGGGGCGATGAACACTGAAGCTTTCTTT
CDR3 protein: CASSLAVGAMNTEAFF

V gene: TRBV6-5
D gene: -
clone size: -
J gene: TRBJ1-2
CDR3 DNA: TGTGCCAGCAGTTACTCGCCAATTAACTATGGCTACACCTTC
CDR3 protein: CASSYSPINYGYTF

V gene: TRBV7-2
D gene: -
clone size: few
J gene: TRBJ1-5
CDR3 DNA: TGTGCCAGCAGCTTAGACAGGGAGCAGCCCCAGCATTTT
CDR3 protein: CASSLDREQPQHF

V gene: TRBV18
D gene: -
clone size: -
J gene: TRBJ2-5
CDR3 DNA: TGTGCCAGCTCATCAGCCCGGTCAAAGGCCCAAGAGACCCAGTACTTC
CDR3 protein: CASSSARSKAQETQYF

V gene: TRBV28
D gene: TRBD2
clone size: -
J gene: TRBJ2-2
CDR3 DNA: TGTGCCAGCAGTTGGTCTAGCGGGAGGCCTTACACCGGGGAGCTGTTTTTT
CDR3 protein: CASSWSSGRPYTGELFF

V gene: TRBV30
D gene: TRBD1
clone size: -
J gene: TRBJ1-2
CDR3 DNA: TGTGCCTGGAGTCCGGGACAGGGGTATGGCTACACCTTC
CDR3 protein: CAWSPGQGYGYTF

V gene: TRBV29-1
D gene: -
clone size: -
J gene: TRBJ1-1
CDR3 DNA: TGCAGCGTCATCCCTCAAAGGGCTTTCTTT
CDR3 protein: CSVIPQRAFF

V gene: TRBV5-1
D gene: -
clone size: -
J gene: TRBJ1-1
CDR3 DNA: TGCGCCAGCAGCTTGGGACAGATTCACACTGAAGCTTTCTTT
CDR3 protein: CASSLGQIHTEAFF

V gene: TRBV27
D gene: TRBD1
clone size: -
J gene: TRBJ1-1
CDR3 DNA: TGTGCCAGCAGTTTTTTAACAGGGGGCACTGAAGCTTTCTTT
CDR3 protein: CASSFLTGGTEAFF

V gene: TRBV2
D gene: -
clone size: -
J gene: TRBJ2-5
CDR3 DNA: TGTGCCAGCAGTGAAGCGGGTTCGGTCGCTCAAGAGACCCAGTACTTC
CDR3 protein: CASSEAGSVAQETQYF

V gene: TRBV28
D gene: -
clone size: -
J gene: TRBJ1-4
CDR3 DNA: TGTGCCAGCAGAGGTCTGGCACCAACTAATGAAAAACTGTTTTTT
CDR3 protein: CASRGLAPTNEKLFF

V gene: TRBV9
D gene: -
clone size: -
J gene: TRBJ1-2
CDR3 DNA: TGTGCCAGCAGCGAGGACGATCGGGCAGGCCTCATCTATGGCTACACCTTC
CDR3 protein: CASSEDDRAGLIYGYTF

V gene: TRBV7-6
D gene: -
clone size: -
J gene: TRBJ2-1
CDR3 DNA: TGTGCCAGCAGCGAATCTCCGGGGGCCCCCAATGAGCAGTTCTTC
CDR3 protein: CASSESPGAPNEQFF

V gene: TRBV7-6
D gene: -
clone size: -
J gene: TRBJ1-5
CDR3 DNA: TGTGCCAGCAGCCAAGGAAGCAATCAGCCCCAGCATTTT
CDR3 protein: CASSQGSNQPQHF

V gene: TRBV7-9
D gene: TRBD1
clone size: -
J gene: TRBJ1-5
CDR3 DNA: TGTGCCAGCAGCCGGACAGGGGAGGATCAGCCCCAGCATTTT
CDR3 protein: CASSRTGEDQPQHF

V gene: TRBV7-3
D gene: TRBD2
clone size: -
J gene: TRBJ2-5
CDR3 DNA: TGTGCCAGCAGCCCTAGCGGGGGGGCCGAGACCCAGTACTTC
CDR3 protein: CASSPSGGAETQYF

V gene: TRBV27
D gene: TRBD1
clone size: -
J gene: TRBJ2-2
CDR3 DNA: TGTGCCAGCAGCCACAGGGGGCCCGGGGAGCTGTTTTTT
CDR3 protein: CASSHRGPGELFF

V gene: TRBV6-6
D gene: -
clone size: -
J gene: TRBJ2-1
CDR3 DNA: TGTGCCAGCAGTAGCGGGAATGAGCAGTTCTTC
CDR3 protein: CASSSGNEQFF

V gene: TRBV2
D gene: -
clone size: -
J gene: TRBJ1-2
CDR3 DNA: TGTGCCAGCGGGTTCGGCCCTAAGGAGGCCCATGCCCTTAACTATGGCTACACCTTC
CDR3 protein: CASGFGPKEAHALNYGYTF

V gene: TRBV10-1
D gene: -
clone size: once
J gene: TRBJ2-2
CDR3 DNA: TGCGCCAGCAGCCGTGGTAGTGGGGGGCAGGCCGGGGAGCTGTTTTTT
CDR3 protein: CASSRGSGGQAGELFF

V gene: TRBV27
D gene: -
clone size: -
J gene: TRBJ1-2
CDR3 DNA: TGTGCCAGCAGTTTCAGGGACTATGGGGATTATGGCTACACCTTC
CDR3 protein: CASSFRDYGDYGYTF

V gene: TRBV9
D gene: -
clone size: -
J gene: TRBJ1-1
CDR3 DNA: TGTGCCAGCAGCGTAGGGGACACAGCCACTGAAGCTTTCTTT
CDR3 protein: CASSVGDTATEAFF

V gene: TRBV18
D gene: -
clone size: -
J gene: TRBJ2-1
CDR3 DNA: TGTGCCAGCTCCGACGGGACGGGGACCAATGAGCAGTTCTTC
CDR3 protein: CASSDGTGTNEQFF

V gene: TRBV7-3
D gene: -
clone size: -
J gene: TRBJ2-1
CDR3 DNA: TGTGCCAGCAGCTTACCAGAGAGAGATGAGCAGTTCTTC
CDR3 protein: CASSLPERDEQFF

V gene: TRBV11-3
D gene: -
clone size: -
J gene: TRBJ2-3
CDR3 DNA: TGTGCCAGCAGCCGACCGGGCCCAGGGAATTGGACAGATACGCAGTATTTT
CDR3 protein: CASSRPGPGNWTDTQYF

V gene: TRBV2
D gene: TRBD1
clone size: -
J gene: TRBJ2-7
CDR3 DNA: TGTGCCAGCACCAAAACATCAGGGGGTCAGCAGTACTTC
CDR3 protein: CASTKTSGGQQYF

V gene: TRBV2
D gene: -
clone size: medium-sized
J gene: TRBJ1-4
CDR3 DNA: TGTGCCAGTGAGGGGGTACGCACAACTAATGAAAAACTGTTTTTT
CDR3 protein: CASEGVRTTNEKLFF

V gene: TRBV6-4
D gene: TRBD2
clone size: -
J gene: TRBJ2-2
CDR3 DNA: TGTGCCAGCAGTGTGACGAGCGGGAGGGGCACCGGGGAGCTGTTTTTT
CDR3 protein: CASSVTSGRGTGELFF

V gene: TRBV5-5
D gene: TRBD2
clone size: once
J gene: TRBJ2-4
CDR3 DNA: TGTGCCAGCAGCTCTAGCGGGGGGGCCGACAAAAACATTCAGTACTTC
CDR3 protein: CASSSSGGADKNIQYF

V gene: TRBV28
D gene: -
clone size: once
J gene: TRBJ1-2
CDR3 DNA: TGTGCCAGCAGTTTAGGGCAGAACTATGGCTACACCTTC
CDR3 protein: CASSLGQNYGYTF

V gene: TRBV11-2
D gene: -
clone size: -
J gene: TRBJ1-2
CDR3 DNA: TGTGCCAGCAGCTTAGACTGGCTTAGCGGCTACACCTTC
CDR3 protein: CASSLDWLSGYTF